The present TCR beta chain was sequenced within a study of technical replicates of blood from several donors. Clones were sequenced by immunoSEQ multiplex PCR, and TCRdb holds only the in-frame ones, with some missing. The sample yields about 72,000 clones, just under 95% seen once. Germline V gives CDR1 SGHRS, CDR2 YFSETQ. This CDR3 has 16 amino acids. The V gene lost 0 bases and the J gene lost 5 bases, with 15 bases spanning the gap. The sequencing sample was made of T cells isolated from PBMCs. This chain links TRBV5-1 with TRBJ2-4, with a tentative D call TRBD1 (6 bases). The sequence came from a human donor in good health. CDR3 nucleotides: TGCGCCAGCAGCTTGGAAGGCTGGACAGACGAAAACATTCAGTACTTC. It translates to CASSLEGWTDENIQYF.